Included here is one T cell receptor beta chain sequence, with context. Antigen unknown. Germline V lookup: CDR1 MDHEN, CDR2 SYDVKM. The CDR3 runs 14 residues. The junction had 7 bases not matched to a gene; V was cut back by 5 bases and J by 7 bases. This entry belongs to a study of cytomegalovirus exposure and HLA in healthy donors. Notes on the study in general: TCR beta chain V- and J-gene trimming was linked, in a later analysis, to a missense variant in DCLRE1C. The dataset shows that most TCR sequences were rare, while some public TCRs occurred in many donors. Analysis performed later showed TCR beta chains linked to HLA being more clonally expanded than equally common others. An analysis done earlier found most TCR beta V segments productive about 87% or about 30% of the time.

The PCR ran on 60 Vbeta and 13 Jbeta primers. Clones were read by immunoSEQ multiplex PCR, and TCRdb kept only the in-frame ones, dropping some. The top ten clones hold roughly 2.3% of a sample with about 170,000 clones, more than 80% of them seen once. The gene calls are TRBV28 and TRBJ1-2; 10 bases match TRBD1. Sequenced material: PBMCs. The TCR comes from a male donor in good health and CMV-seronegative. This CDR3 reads CASSPGTGAFGYTF. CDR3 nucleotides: TGTGCCAGCAGTCCAGGGACAGGGGCGTTTGGCTACACCTTC.